The T cell receptor beta chain under discussion was sequenced for a study of Ad26.COV2.S vaccination and SARS-CoV-2 variants. Study-level information: As a participant in COV1001, the donor was in the Ad26.COV2.S trial arm.

As for treatment: some 19 received Ad26.COV2.S at low or high dose, single or two shots; 5 received placebo; per-sample allocation not given. Repertoires come from day 63 after the first vaccine or placebo injection. Adults aged 18-55 years in Boston included the donor. Wuhan-strain spike was delivered by a replication-incompetent Ad26 vector. Sequencing used immunoSEQ multiplex PCR; TCRdb keeps in-frame clones, though not all of them. The sample has 300,000 to 500,000 clones, 88% seen once; the top ten hold about 3.6%. This clonotype originated in a person between 18 and 60 years old who received the Ad26.COV2.S COVID-19 vaccine or a placebo. The specimen was peripheral blood, collected in a trial of Ad26.COV2.S vaccine versus placebo.

In nucleotides, the CDR3 is TGTGCCAGCAGCGTCCGGGACTCGGACTACGAGCAGTACTTC. Its protein product is CASSVRDSDYEQYF. V and J are TRBV9 and TRBJ2-7; D is possibly TRBD2 (6 bases). In germline, CDR1 is SGDLS, CDR2 YYNGEE. V dropped 2 bases and J dropped 3 bases, with 12 bases sitting between them. The CDR3 is 14 residues long. The full variable domain, its missing parts supplied by reference TRBV9 and TRBJ2-7, is DSGVTQTPKHLITATGQRVTLRCSPRSGDLSVYWYQQSLDQGLQFLIQYYNGEERAKGNILERFSAQQFPDLHSELNLSSLELGDSALYFCASSVRDSDYEQYFGPGTRLTVT.